This TCR beta chain was captured in a study of cytotoxic CD8 clonotypes in ibrutinib-treated CLL. On the study more broadly: Recorded responses included approximately 25 partial and 2 complete; following median approximately 68 months, roughly 15 stayed remitted and roughly twelve progressed. Per sample, productive templates averaged 255,043 and productive rearrangements averaged 94,082.

Libraries were prepared by immunoSEQ multiplex PCR; TCRdb keeps only in-frame clonotypes and omits some of them. The table shows roughly 130,000 clones, with 79% occurring only once. Study observations and caveats: Age-matched healthy donor levels were exceeded by baseline clonality, which tracked circulating CD8+ T-cell counts. Shared public clonotypes were rare, and on treatment they either got smaller or stayed the same.

Trimming removed 6 bases from V and 5 bases from J, with 10 bases in between. The CDR3 is 12 amino acids. In germline, CDR1 is MGHDK, CDR2 SYGVNS. About this clone: Its specificity is unknown.

The sequence was collected from a human donor with chronic lymphocytic leukemia. The rearrangement links TRBV25-1 to TRBJ1-2; D may be TRBD1 (5 bases). Specimen: PBMCs, collected after 12 months of ibrutinib treatment. Written as DNA, the CDR3 is TGTGCCAGCAGAACAGGCACATATGGCTACACCTTC. Its protein is CASRTGTYGYTF.